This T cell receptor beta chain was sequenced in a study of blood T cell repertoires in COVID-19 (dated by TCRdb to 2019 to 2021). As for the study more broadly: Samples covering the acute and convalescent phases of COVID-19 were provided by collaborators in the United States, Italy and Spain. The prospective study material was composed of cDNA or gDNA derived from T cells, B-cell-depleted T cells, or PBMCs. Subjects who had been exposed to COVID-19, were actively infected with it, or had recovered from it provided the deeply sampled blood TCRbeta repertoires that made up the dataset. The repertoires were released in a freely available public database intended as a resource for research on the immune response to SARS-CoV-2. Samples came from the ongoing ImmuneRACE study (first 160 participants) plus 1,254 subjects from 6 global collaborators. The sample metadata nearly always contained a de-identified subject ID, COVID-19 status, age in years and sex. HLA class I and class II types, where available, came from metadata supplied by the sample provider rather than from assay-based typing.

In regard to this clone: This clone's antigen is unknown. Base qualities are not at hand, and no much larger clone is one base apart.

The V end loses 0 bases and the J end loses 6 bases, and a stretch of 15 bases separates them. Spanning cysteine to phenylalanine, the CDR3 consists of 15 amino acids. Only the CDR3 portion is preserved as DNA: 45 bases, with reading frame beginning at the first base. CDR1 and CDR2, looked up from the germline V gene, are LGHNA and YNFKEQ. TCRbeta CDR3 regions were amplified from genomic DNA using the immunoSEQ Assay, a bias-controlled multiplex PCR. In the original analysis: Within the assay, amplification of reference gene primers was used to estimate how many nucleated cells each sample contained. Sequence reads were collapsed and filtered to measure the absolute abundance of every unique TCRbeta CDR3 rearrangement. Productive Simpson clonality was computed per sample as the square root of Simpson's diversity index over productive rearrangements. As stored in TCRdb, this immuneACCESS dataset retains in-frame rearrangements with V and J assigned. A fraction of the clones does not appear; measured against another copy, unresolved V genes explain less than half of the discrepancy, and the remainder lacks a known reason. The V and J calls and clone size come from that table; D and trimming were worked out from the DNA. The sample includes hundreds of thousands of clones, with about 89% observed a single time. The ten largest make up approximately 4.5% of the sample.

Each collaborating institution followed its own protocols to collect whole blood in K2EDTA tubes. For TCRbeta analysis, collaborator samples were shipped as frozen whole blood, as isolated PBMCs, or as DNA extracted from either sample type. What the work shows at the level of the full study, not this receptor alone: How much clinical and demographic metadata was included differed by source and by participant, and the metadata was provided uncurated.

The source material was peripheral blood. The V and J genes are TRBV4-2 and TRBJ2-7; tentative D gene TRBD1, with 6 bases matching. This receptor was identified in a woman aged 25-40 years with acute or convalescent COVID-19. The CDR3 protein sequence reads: CASSQETQGLGEQYF. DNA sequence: TGTGCCAGCAGCCAAGAGACCCAGGGGTTGGGCGAGCAGTACTTC.